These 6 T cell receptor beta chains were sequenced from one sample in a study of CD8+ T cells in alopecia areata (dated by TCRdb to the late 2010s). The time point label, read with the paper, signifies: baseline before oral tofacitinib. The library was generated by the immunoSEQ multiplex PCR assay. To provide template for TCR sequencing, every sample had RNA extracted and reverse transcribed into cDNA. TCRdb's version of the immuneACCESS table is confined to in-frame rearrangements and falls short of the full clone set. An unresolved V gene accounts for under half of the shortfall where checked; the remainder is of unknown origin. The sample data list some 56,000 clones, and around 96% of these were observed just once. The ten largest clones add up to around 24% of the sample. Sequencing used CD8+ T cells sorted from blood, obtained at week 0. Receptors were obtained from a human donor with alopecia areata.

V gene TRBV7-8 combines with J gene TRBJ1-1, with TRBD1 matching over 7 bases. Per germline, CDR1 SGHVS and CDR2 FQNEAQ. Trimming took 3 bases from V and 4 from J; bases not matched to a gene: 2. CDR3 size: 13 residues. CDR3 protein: CASSFQGGTEAFF. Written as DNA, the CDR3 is TGTGCCAGCAGCTTCCAGGGGGGCACTGAAGCTTTCTTT.

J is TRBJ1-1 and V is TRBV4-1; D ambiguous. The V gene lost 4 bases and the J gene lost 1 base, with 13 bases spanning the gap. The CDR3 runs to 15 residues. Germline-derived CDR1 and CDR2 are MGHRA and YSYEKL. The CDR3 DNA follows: TGCGCCAGCAGCCTTCTGGACGGTGAGAACACTGAAGCTTTCTTT. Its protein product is CASSLLDGENTEAFF.

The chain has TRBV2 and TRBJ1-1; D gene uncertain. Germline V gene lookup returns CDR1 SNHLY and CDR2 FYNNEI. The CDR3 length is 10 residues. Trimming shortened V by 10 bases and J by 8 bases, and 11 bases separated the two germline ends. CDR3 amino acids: CATPRAEAFF. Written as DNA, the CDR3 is TGTGCCACCCCACGGGCAGAAGCTTTCTTT.

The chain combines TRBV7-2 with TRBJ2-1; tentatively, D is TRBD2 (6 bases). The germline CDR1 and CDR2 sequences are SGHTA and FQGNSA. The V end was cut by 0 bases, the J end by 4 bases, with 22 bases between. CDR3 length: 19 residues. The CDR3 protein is CASSLAVFYRTTSYNEQFF. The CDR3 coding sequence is TGTGCCAGCAGCTTAGCCGTCTTTTATAGGACTACCTCATACAATGAGCAGTTCTTC.

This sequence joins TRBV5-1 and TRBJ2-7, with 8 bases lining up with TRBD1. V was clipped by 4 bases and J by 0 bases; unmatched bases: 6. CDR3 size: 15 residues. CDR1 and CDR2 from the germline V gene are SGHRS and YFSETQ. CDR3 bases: TGCGCCAGCAGCCCGGGGACAGGTTCCTCCTACGAGCAGTACTTC. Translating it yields CASSPGTGSSYEQYF.

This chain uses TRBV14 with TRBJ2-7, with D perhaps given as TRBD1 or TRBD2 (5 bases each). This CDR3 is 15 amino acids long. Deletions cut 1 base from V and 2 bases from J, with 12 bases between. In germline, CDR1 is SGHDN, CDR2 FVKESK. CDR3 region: CASSQAWDGAYEQYF. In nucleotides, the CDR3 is TGTGCCAGCAGCCAAGCCTGGGACGGAGCCTACGAGCAGTACTTC. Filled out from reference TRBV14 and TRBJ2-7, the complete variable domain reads EAGVTQFPSHSVIEKGQTVTLRCDPISGHDNLYWYRRVMGKEIKFLLHFVKESKQDESGMPNNRFLAERTGGTYSTLKVQPAELEDSGVYFCASSQAWDGAYEQYFGPGTRLTVT.